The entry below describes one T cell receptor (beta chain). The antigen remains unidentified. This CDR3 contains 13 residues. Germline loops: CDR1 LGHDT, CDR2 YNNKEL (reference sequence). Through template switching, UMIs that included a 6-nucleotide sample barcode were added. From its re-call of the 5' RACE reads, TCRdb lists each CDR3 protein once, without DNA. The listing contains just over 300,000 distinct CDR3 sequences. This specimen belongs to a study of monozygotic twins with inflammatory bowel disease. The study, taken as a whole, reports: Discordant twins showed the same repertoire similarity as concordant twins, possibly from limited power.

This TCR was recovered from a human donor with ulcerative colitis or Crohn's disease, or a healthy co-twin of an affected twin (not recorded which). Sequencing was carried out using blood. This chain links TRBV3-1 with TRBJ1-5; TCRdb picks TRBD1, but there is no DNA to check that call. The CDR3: CASGQGENQPQHF.